Listed here are 10 T cell receptor beta chains from one sample, sequenced in a study of tumor-infiltrating lymphocytes in primary liver carcinoma (dated by TCRdb to the late 2010s). TRIzol reagent was used to extract blood RNA from unsorted whole blood, while the DNeasy Blood & Tissue kit provided the germline DNA. These reads were obtained on an Illumina HiSeq 2500. Starting from 450 to 500 ng total RNA, TCRbeta-specific cDNA was produced by reverse transcription with a constant-region primer and ProtoScript II reverse transcriptase. Construction of the TCRbeta libraries relied on three nested rounds of multiplex PCR, following a slightly modified ARM-PCR procedure. Multiplex TRBV1-TRBV30 forward primers and a Cbeta reverse primer were used in the first two PCR rounds, each of which was run for around 10 cycles. In TCRdb, the public reads were trimmed at Q25 with fastp and aligned with MiXCR, with productive beta chains retained. Identical CDR3 protein sequences are pooled into one entry, listed with their most common genes and DNA. The sample table shows about 180,000 distinct CDR3 sequences, and around 60% are seen once. The ten largest clones capture 65% to 80% of the sample.

The sequencing sample was made of peripheral blood. These receptors all stem from a man aged 40-55 years with primary liver carcinoma and hepatitis B virus infection.

This clonotype was detected a few times. This may stem from a read error, because a much larger clone lies one nucleotide away. The chain uses TRBV11-1 and TRBJ1-1, with D possibly matching TRBD1 (5 bases). The length of the CDR3 is 13 residues. Germline lookup yields CDR1 SGHAT and CDR2 FQDESV (reference sequence). V was trimmed by 5 bases and J by 1 base, leaving 8 bases between them. This CDR3 reads CASSPRENTEAFF. The CDR3 DNA reads TGTGCCAGCAGCCCCAGGGAGAACACTGAAGCTTTCTTT.

On this clonotype itself: The conserved phenylalanine or tryptophan is not found at the CDR3 terminus, so this likely reflects a read error. The rearrangement uses TRBV29-1 and TRBJ2-6, with D possibly TRBD1 on 5 matching bases. V lost 6 bases to trimming and J lost 5 bases, with 11 bases between them. CDR3 length equals 13 residues. Germline CDR1 and CDR2: SQVTM and ANQGSEA. DNA of the CDR3: TGCAGCGTGATGACAGTGAGGGCCAACGTCCTGACTCTC. Protein product: CSVMTVRANVLTL.

The gene calls are TRBV28 and TRBJ1-1; D is unclear. V was trimmed by 4 bases and J by 3 bases, leaving 3 bases between them. CDR3 length: 11 residues. The germline CDR1 and CDR2 sequences are MDHEN and SYDVKM. The CDR3 DNA is TGTGCCAGCAGTTCTCACACTGAAGCTTTCTTT. Residues: CASSSHTEAFF.

The chain has TRBV5-4 and TRBJ2-7, with D tentatively TRBD1 or TRBD2 (5 bases each). The V end lost 4 bases, the J end lost 2 bases, and 16 bases lay between the germline ends. The CDR3 spans 15 residues. The germline V gene encodes CDR1 SGHNT and CDR2 YYREEE (reference sequence). The CDR3 bases are TGTGCCAGCAGCCCGCCCGGGACCGGACCCTACGAGCAGTACTTC. Amino acids: CASSPPGTGPYEQYF. Looking up the rest from reference TRBV5-4 and TRBJ2-7 gives the full variable domain: ETGVTQSPTHLIKTRGQQVTLRCSSQSGHNTVSWYQQALGQGPQFIFQYYREEENGRGNFPPRFSGLQFPNYSSELNVNALELDDSALYLCASSPPGTGPYEQYFGPGTRLTVT.

A word on this clonotype: This sequence may be a read error, since a much larger clone differs from it by one base. DNA for the CDR3: TGCAGCGTTGGGTACCAGGACCAAGGCTACACAGATACGCAGTATTTT. Its protein is CSVGYQDQGYTDTQYF. This chain joins TRBV29-1 and TRBJ2-3; D is ambiguous. Germline loops: CDR1 SQVTM, CDR2 ANQGSEA. The CDR3 runs to 16 residues. The V gene lost 4 bases and the J gene lost 2 bases, with 19 bases spanning the gap.

This clonotype appeared a few times. This chain links TRBV6-1 with TRBJ2-1; D might be TRBD2 (6 bases). In germline, CDR1 is MNHNS, CDR2 SASEGT. This CDR3 region has 16 residues. Trimming cost V 0 bases and J 4 bases, with 13 bases left between them. The CDR3 here is CASSEAGRTMYNEQFF. The CDR3 nucleotides are TGTGCCAGCAGTGAAGCGGGTAGGACTATGTACAATGAGCAGTTCTTC.

The chain joins TRBV29-1 to TRBJ2-2; weak D call: TRBD2 (5 bases). Trimming removed 4 bases at V and 4 bases at J, with 16 bases between. The germline V gene has CDR1 SQVTM and CDR2 ANQGSEA. This CDR3 has 15 residues. CDR3 sequence reads: CSVGRAALSTGELFF. CDR3 coding DNA: TGCAGCGTTGGGCGAGCGGCATTGAGCACCGGGGAGCTGTTTTTT.

In regard to this clonotype: No DNA is shown, since the ends of the CDR3 on it are uncertain; the CDR3 is the one TCRdb lists. The genes are TRBV6-1 and TRBJ2-1; the table's D call of TRBD1 was not tested on the DNA. The CDR3 region is 19 residues in length, termini included. Germline V gene lookup returns CDR1 MNHNS and CDR2 SASEGT. CDR3: CASRRTSVPAGVGTYEQFF.

This chain joins TRBV6-5 and TRBJ2-3, with 11 bases aligning to TRBD1. Germline-derived CDR1 and CDR2 are MNHEY and SVGAGI. This CDR3 has 18 amino acids. Trimming at V came to 6 bases and at J to 2 bases, leaving 13 bases not matched to a gene. The CDR3 DNA is TGTGCCAGCAGCTCCGGGACAGGGGGACCACTCTTCACAGATACGCAGTATTTT. This translates into CASSSGTGGPLFTDTQYF.

This clonotype has only one observation. J is TRBJ2-7 and V is TRBV12-3 or TRBV12-4; TRBD2 matches at 10 bases. The CDR3 has 15 amino acids. V dropped 2 bases and J dropped 10; count of bases not matched to a gene: 11. The CDR3: CASSLRTSGVSDQYF. CDR3 bases: TGTGCCAGCAGTTTAAGGACTAGCGGAGTGAGCGATCAGTACTTC.